The rows below give T cell receptor beta chains drawn from one sample of a study of cytomegalovirus exposure and HLA in healthy donors. TCRdb's copy holds only in-frame clones and misses some; the assay was immunoSEQ multiplex PCR. This table has 35,000 to 50,000 clones, 63% appearing once. The sequenced sample consisted of PBMCs. These TCRs come from a man aged 55 to 69 in good health and CMV-seropositive. CDR3s include the opening cysteine and the closing phenylalanine or tryptophan. A D gene is named only where the DNA matches it firmly. Clone size is given for some rows only: seen once, a few or many times, or a class if the clone is expanded.

abundance | d_gene | len | j_gene | v_gene | CDR3aa | CDR3nt
few | - | 14 | TRBJ2-3 | TRBV7-9 | CASSLDPRGDTQYF | TGTGCCAGCAGCTTGGACCCAAGGGGAGATACGCAGTATTTT
- | - | 14 | TRBJ1-6 | TRBV4-3 | CASSQAGSKSPLHF | TGCGCCAGCAGCCAAGCGGGTTCAAAATCACCCCTCCACTTT
- | - | 15 | TRBJ2-3 | TRBV21-1 | CASSIGTGGADTQYF | TGTGCCAGCAGCATTGGGACAGGGGGAGCAGATACGCAGTATTTT
once | - | 13 | TRBJ2-1 | TRBV4-3 | CASSQPIYNEQFF | TGCGCCAGCAGCCAACCCATCTACAATGAGCAGTTCTTC
- | TRBD2 | 18 | TRBJ2-1 | TRBV15 | CATSRDQASGRTYNEQFF | TGTGCCACCAGCAGAGATCAAGCTAGCGGGAGGACCTACAATGAGCAGTTCTTC
few | - | 13 | TRBJ2-5 | TRBV2 | CASHRTARETQYF | TGTGCCAGTCACCGGACTGCCCGAGAGACCCAGTACTTC
- | TRBD1 | 13 | TRBJ1-2 | TRBV7-2 | CASSATGGGGYTF | TGTGCCAGCAGTGCGACAGGGGGTGGTGGCTACACCTTC
- | TRBD2 | 17 | TRBJ2-7 | TRBV4-1 | CASSQVTSGSWIDEQYF | TGCGCCAGCAGCCAAGTTACTAGCGGGAGTTGGATCGACGAGCAGTACTTC
few | - | 15 | TRBJ2-5 | TRBV18 | CASSQELGPQETQYF | TGTGCCAGCTCACAGGAACTAGGCCCCCAAGAGACCCAGTACTTC
- | - | 12 | TRBJ1-6 | TRBV2 | CASSETAVPLHF | TGTGCCAGCAGTGAGACAGCCGTCCCCCTCCACTTT
- | TRBD1 | 17 | TRBJ2-5 | TRBV5-4 | CASSSPQATGLTETQYF | TGTGCCAGCAGCTCCCCCCAGGCGACAGGGTTGACGGAGACCCAGTACTTC
few | - | 15 | TRBJ2-7 | TRBV5-8 | CASSDGGVTNYEQYF | TGTGCCAGCAGCGATGGAGGCGTGACAAACTACGAGCAGTACTTC
- | - | 15 | TRBJ1-1 | TRBV7-3 | CASSLTGIMNTEAFF | TGTGCCAGCAGCTTAACCGGGATCATGAACACTGAAGCTTTCTTT
- | TRBD1 | 14 | TRBJ1-1 | TRBV10-3 | CAIRMTGRNTEAFF | TGTGCCATCAGAATGACAGGGAGGAACACTGAAGCTTTCTTT
once | - | 13 | TRBJ1-2 | TRBV6-5 | CASSSTANYGYTF | TGTGCCAGCAGCTCGACAGCTAACTATGGCTACACCTTC
once | - | 14 | TRBJ2-5 | TRBV7-9 | CASSHSGGQETQYF | TGTGCCAGCAGCCATAGCGGAGGACAAGAGACCCAGTACTTC
few | TRBD2 | 15 | TRBJ2-3 | TRBV7-2 | CASSGLAGGSDTQYF | TGTGCCAGCAGCGGACTAGCGGGAGGATCAGATACGCAGTATTTT
- | TRBD1 | 13 | TRBJ1-3 | TRBV29-1 | CSGRKGQGNTIYF | TGCAGCGGACGAAAGGGACAGGGAAACACCATATATTTT
few | TRBD2 | 15 | TRBJ2-5 | TRBV25-1 | CASSVGLAGRETQYF | TGTGCCAGCAGTGTGGGACTAGCGGGAAGGGAGACCCAGTACTTC
- | TRBD1 | 15 | TRBJ1-2 | TRBV5-4 | CASSPEDRGRGGYTF | TGTGCCAGCAGCCCCGAGGACAGGGGGCGGGGTGGCTACACCTTC
- | TRBD2 | 21 | TRBJ2-1 | TRBV4-3 | CASSQDILAGGQRSSYNEQFF | TGCGCCAGCAGCCAAGATATCCTAGCGGGAGGTCAAAGAAGCTCCTACAATGAGCAGTTCTTC
- | - | 13 | TRBJ1-1 | TRBV10-3 | CAISVTGGTEAFF | TGTGCCATCAGTGTCACGGGGGGGACTGAAGCTTTCTTT